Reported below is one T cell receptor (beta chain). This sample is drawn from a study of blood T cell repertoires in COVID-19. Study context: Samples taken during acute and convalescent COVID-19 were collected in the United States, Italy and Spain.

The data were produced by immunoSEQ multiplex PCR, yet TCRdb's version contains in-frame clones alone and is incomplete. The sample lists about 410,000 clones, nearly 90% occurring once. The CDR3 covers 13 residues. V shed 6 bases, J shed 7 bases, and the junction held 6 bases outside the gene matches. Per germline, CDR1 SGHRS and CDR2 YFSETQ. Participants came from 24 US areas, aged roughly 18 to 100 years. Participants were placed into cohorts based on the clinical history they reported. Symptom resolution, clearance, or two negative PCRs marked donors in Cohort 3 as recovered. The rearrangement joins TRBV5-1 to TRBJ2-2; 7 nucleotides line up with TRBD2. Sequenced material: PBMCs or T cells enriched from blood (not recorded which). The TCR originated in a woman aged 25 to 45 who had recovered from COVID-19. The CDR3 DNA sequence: TGCGCCAGCACCCCCGCGGGAGTCGGGGAGCTGTTTTTT. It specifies CASTPAGVGELFF.